A selection of T cell receptor beta chains follows, all from one sample in a study of CD8 T cells in ankylosing spondylitis. TCRdb processed the 5' RACE reads anew with MiXCR; each CDR3 protein has one entry. This sample has under 200,000 distinct CDR3 sequences, with roughly 10% found just once. The specimen was blood, either unsorted or a sorted T cell fraction (not recorded which). These receptors all stem from a female donor with ankylosing spondylitis or in good health (not recorded which). Each CDR3 is given with its conserved first and last residue.

v_call cdr3_aa
TRBV7-6 CASSLGAAMNTEAFF
TRBV30 CAWSTLLGDRAEAFF
TRBV4-3 CASSQEVDRGLSSYEQYF
TRBV4-1 CASSPDQLAGSTYNEQFF
TRBV28 CASSPHRRNTEAFF
TRBV28 CASSFRENTEAFF
TRBV12-3/TRBV12-4 CASSLGQYRGEQYF
TRBV2 CASTAGAYNEQFF
TRBV11-2 CASSPDRFIEQFF
TRBV25-1 CASSGSGSRLGDFYEQYF
TRBV4-3 CASSQDRLVDQFF
TRBV7-2 CASSNLAHPVDTQYF
TRBV27 CASSTRGDSNQPQHF
TRBV20-1 CSASDRVKGYEQYF
TRBV12-3/TRBV12-4 CASSFSAGVIETQYF
TRBV9 CASSDNPGVSVSGELFF
TRBV29-1 CSGEGDTQYF
TRBV27 CASSLRLRGFYEQYF
TRBV6-5 CASSYRGGSYEQYF
TRBV7-3 CASSLSLSHEQFF
TRBV5-4 CASSPWSSGNEQFF
TRBV28 CASSSQQGVTDTQYF
TRBV9 CASSVDGVTDTQYF
TRBV7-2 CASRPGNSYNEQFF
TRBV7-9 CAARGEHRIGYTF